This section outlines one T cell receptor (beta chain) sequence together with its context. Its antigen is undetermined. The source of the sample is a study of shared clonotypes between healthy human individuals. Study-level points and caveats: Generally, naive subsets (rather than memory subsets) showed larger estimated richness.

This CDR3 comprises 15 residues. V dropped 5 bases and J dropped 0; count of bases not matched to a gene: 4. Germline lookup yields CDR1 SGHAT and CDR2 FQNNGV. Clones were sequenced by immunoSEQ multiplex PCR, and TCRdb holds only the in-frame ones, with some missing. The sample contains some 2,400,000 clones, approximately 95% of which appear only once. The sequencing sample was made of naive CD4+ T cells sorted from blood. Documented subset: CD45RA+ positively selected. The chain has TRBV11-2 and TRBJ2-4; TRBD1 matches at 7 bases. The sequence came from a man younger than 35 in good health. CDR3 residues: CASSRQGLAKNIQYF. CDR3 in DNA: TGTGCCAGCAGCCGACAGGGCTTAGCCAAAAACATTCAGTACTTC.